This T cell receptor (beta chain) emerged from a study of PD-1 blockade in mismatch repair-deficient tumors. Germline lookup yields CDR1 SGHRS and CDR2 YFSETQ. CDR3 length equals 16 residues. Trimming took 0 bases from V and 0 from J, leaving 11 bases between them. Here immunoSEQ multiplex PCR was the method, and the copy in TCRdb shows in-frame clones only, minus some. This sample has tens of thousands of clones, with roughly 80% found just once. V usage is TRBV5-1 and J usage is TRBJ2-3; D is ambiguous. The sequence was collected from an adult with mismatch repair-deficient cancer. Source: peripheral blood, taken 12 weeks after starting pembrolizumab. DNA for the CDR3: TGCGCCAGCAGCTTGGCCGGTCCCGCGAGCACAGATACGCAGTATTTT. The encoded protein is CASSLAGPASTDTQYF. Full variable domain (outside the CDR3, taken from reference TRBV5-1 and TRBJ2-3): KAGVTQTPRYLIKTRGQQVTLSCSPISGHRSVSWYQQTPGQGLQFLFEYFSETQRNKGNFPGRFSGRQFSNSRSEMNVSTLELGDSALYLCASSLAGPASTDTQYFGPGTRLTVL.